These 3 T cell receptor beta chains originate from one sample sequenced in a study of molecular identifiers for immune sequencing clone quantification. TCRdb used MiXCR to reprocess the PCR reads, holding one entry per CDR3 protein. The sample has 40,000 to 45,000 distinct CDR3 sequences, 18% seen once; the top ten hold about 6.6%. The sample was naive CD8+ T cells from blood, with Jurkat cell RNA spiked in. The subset: FACS-sorted CD8+CD4-CCR7+CD45RA+ naive T cells. Receptors were obtained from a human donor in good health. Some libraries in this study had Jurkat cell RNA spiked in.

To note about this clonotype: Being one base from a much bigger clone, this may be a read error. The chain has TRBV28 and TRBJ2-7; possible D gene TRBD1, 6 bases. The CDR3 length is 16 residues. Looked up from germline, CDR1 is MDHEN and CDR2 is SYDVKM. Trimming stripped 6 bases from V and 2 bases from J, with 20 bases between. CDR3 protein: CASSLGAAEVPYEQYF. CDR3 DNA sequence: TGTGCCAGCAGCCTGGGGGCAGCGGAGGTCCCCTACGAGCAGTACTTC.

On this clonotype: A read error may explain this, as a much larger clone is one base away. The chain links TRBV27 to TRBJ1-1; perhaps TRBD1 as D (5 bases). CDR3 length equals 15 residues. Trimming took off 0 bases at V and 7 bases at J, with 15 bases between the two ends. Per germline, CDR1 MNHEY and CDR2 SMNVEV (reference sequence). DNA for the CDR3: TGTGCCAGCAGTTTATCGGCTACAAGGGGAATTGAAGCTTTCTTT. It translates to CASSLSATRGIEAFF.

This clonotype has at least ten counts. The gene calls are TRBV7-2 and TRBJ2-5; D is perhaps TRBD2 (5 bases). The CDR3 length is 14 residues. Germline values: CDR1 SGHTA, CDR2 FQGNSA. V dropped 0 bases and J dropped 3 bases, with 8 bases sitting between them. The CDR3 nucleotides read TGTGCCAGCAGCTTAGCGCTAGCAAAAGAGACCCAGTACTTC. This sequence encodes CASSLALAKETQYF.